The 28 T cell receptor beta chains in this list originate from one sample, sequenced in a study of shared clonotypes between healthy human individuals (dated by TCRdb to the early 2020s). Libraries were made using the immunoSEQ multiplex PCR assay. The immuneACCESS repertoire file appears here via TCRdb, limited to in-frame rearrangements. These files lack a portion of the clones; in checked studies, under half of the deficit traces to unresolved V genes, and the cause of the others is not known. The sample profile shows millions of clones; about 92% of them were found once. In total, the top ten clones hold over 0.12% of the sample. Sequencing was carried out using naive CD4+ T cells sorted from blood. This sample's cell subset or site label indicates: CD45RA+ positively selected. These receptor sequences come from a man aged 18 to 30 in good health.

The V gene is TRBV11-2, the J gene TRBJ2-7; D may be TRBD2 (5 bases). Trimming cost V 2 bases and J 6 bases, with 14 bases left between them. The CDR3 runs 14 residues. From germline, CDR1 is SGHAT and CDR2 FQNNGV. This CDR3 reads CASSLIGGSAEQYF. The CDR3 region has the DNA TGTGCCAGCAGCTTAATCGGAGGATCGGCCGAGCAGTACTTC.

This chain joins TRBV6-5 and TRBJ1-1, with TRBD1 matching over 7 bases. CDR3 length: 12 amino acids. Germline CDR1 MNHEY, CDR2 SVGAGI. Germline trimming cut 2 bases from V and 8 bases from J; bases unmatched to any gene: 2. The CDR3 spells CASSYETGEAFF. The DNA of the CDR3 is TGTGCCAGCAGTTACGAGACAGGGGAAGCTTTCTTT.

This chain uses TRBV30 with TRBJ1-5; D is perhaps TRBD1 (5 bases). The CDR3 is made up of 15 amino acids. The germline V gene encodes CDR1 GTSNPN and CDR2 SVGIG (reference sequence). The V and J ends lost 1 base and 3 bases respectively, with 13 bases between them. CDR3 in amino acids: CAWSEARTTNQPQHF. The CDR3 DNA reads TGTGCCTGGAGTGAGGCGAGGACAACCAATCAGCCCCAGCATTTT.

The chain combines TRBV6-1 with TRBJ1-5; TRBD1 might be the D (5 bases). Germline assignment: CDR1 MNHNS and CDR2 SASEGT. The CDR3 consists of 15 residues. V dropped 3 bases and J dropped 3 bases, with 12 bases sitting between them. DNA for the CDR3: TGTGCCAGCAGTGATCGAGGGGCCCCCAATCAGCCCCAGCATTTT. Amino acid sequence: CASSDRGAPNQPQHF.

This clone was observed a single time. J is TRBJ1-1 and V is TRBV28; D unresolved. The length of the CDR3 is 11 residues. With 3 bases removed from V and 11 bases from J, the gap between germline ends came to 10 bases. Germline CDR1 and CDR2: MDHEN and SYDVKM. CDR3: CASSFRSAAFF. The CDR3 DNA reads TGTGCCAGCAGTTTCAGGAGTGCGGCTTTCTTT.

With regard to this clone: Other DNA variants within this sample encode the same CDR3. The V and J genes are TRBV11-2 and TRBJ1-6, with D possibly matching TRBD1 (5 bases). V lost 1 base to trimming and J lost 7 bases, with 8 bases between them. Germline CDR1 reads SGHAT; CDR2 reads FQNNGV. The CDR3 contains 14 residues. For the CDR3, the DNA is TGTGCCAGCAGCTTAGCGGGGCCGAATTCACCCCTCCACTTT. Translated, it gives CASSLAGPNSPLHF. Variable domain in full (rest from reference TRBV11-2 and TRBJ1-6): EAGVAQSPRYKIIEKRQSVAFWCNPISGHATLYWYQQILGQGPKLLIQFQNNGVVDDSQLPKDRFSAERLKGVDSTLKIQPAKLEDSAVYLCASSLAGPNSPLHFGNGTRLTVT.

V and J are TRBV19 and TRBJ2-3; no clear D. This CDR3 has 13 amino acids. Germline V CDR1 and CDR2: LNHDA, SQIVND (reference sequence). Deletions cut 4 bases from V and 4 bases from J, with 9 bases between. In nucleotides, the CDR3 is TGTGCCAGTAGTACCGCCGCTCCAGATACGCAGTATTTT. Translating gives CASSTAAPDTQYF.

The genes are TRBV4-2 and TRBJ2-1; 14 nucleotides agree with TRBD2. The germline V gene encodes CDR1 LGHNA and CDR2 YNFKEQ. Unmatched junction bases numbered 9, after V lost 4 bases and J lost 10 bases. The CDR3 is made up of 16 amino acids. Written as DNA, the CDR3 is TGTGCCAGCAGCCCGGTGACTAGCGGGGGGGCGGGCGAGCAGTTCTTC. Its protein product is CASSPVTSGGAGEQFF.

V is TRBV5-1 and J is TRBJ2-7; 9 positions match TRBD1. This CDR3 region has 15 residues. Per the germline V gene, CDR1 is SGHRS and CDR2 is YFSETQ. J gave up 3 bases and V 1 base, and 5 bases lay outside the gene matches. DNA for the CDR3: TGCGCCAGCAGCTTGTCCGGGACAGGGATCTACGAGCAGTACTTC. It specifies CASSLSGTGIYEQYF. The full variable domain, rest sourced from reference TRBV5-1 and TRBJ2-7, is KAGVTQTPRYLIKTRGQQVTLSCSPISGHRSVSWYQQTPGQGLQFLFEYFSETQRNKGNFPGRFSGRQFSNSRSEMNVSTLELGDSALYLCASSLSGTGIYEQYFGPGTRLTVT.

This clone was counted once. The chain joins TRBV19 to TRBJ1-5; no clear D. Trimming took off 4 bases at V and 0 bases at J, with 16 bases between the two ends. This CDR3 region has 17 residues. Germline V gives CDR1 LNHDA, CDR2 SQIVND (reference sequence). CDR3 nucleotide sequence: TGTGCCAGTAGTAGTGGTAAGGTACGTCCTAGCAATCAGCCCCAGCATTTT. Its protein is CASSSGKVRPSNQPQHF.

The genes are TRBV27 and TRBJ2-5; D perhaps matches TRBD2 (6 bases). The germline V gene has CDR1 MNHEY and CDR2 SMNVEV (reference sequence). This CDR3 has 15 residues. Trimming removed 4 bases from V and 5 bases from J, with 17 bases in between. Here the CDR3 DNA reads TGTGCCAGCAGTTCCGGGGGTGGGATCGTGGAGACCCAGTACTTC. This sequence encodes CASSSGGGIVETQYF.

The chain combines TRBV9 with TRBJ2-1; TRBD2 matches 8 bases. The V gene end was trimmed by 2 bases and the J gene end by 5 bases; junction bases not matched to a gene: 6. The CDR3 extends over 15 amino acids. Germline V gene lookup returns CDR1 SGDLS and CDR2 YYNGEE. DNA of the CDR3: TGTGCCAGCAGCGTCCTTGGAGCGGGGGACAATGAGCAGTTCTTC. Translated: CASSVLGAGDNEQFF.

The chain carries TRBV10-1 and TRBJ2-7, with 9 bases lining up with TRBD1. The germline V gene has CDR1 WNHNN and CDR2 SYGVQD (reference sequence). V gave up 5 bases and J gave up 2 bases; unmatched junction bases: 4. CDR3 length: 14 amino acids. CDR3 sequence reads: CASSPGQGPYEQYF. The CDR3 DNA reads TGCGCCAGCAGTCCGGGACAGGGCCCCTACGAGCAGTACTTC.

The chain joins TRBV7-9 to TRBJ1-1; D remains unclear. The V end was cut by 3 bases, the J end by 1 base, with 6 bases between. CDR3 length: 13 amino acids. Germline CDR1 and CDR2: SEHNR and FQNEAQ (reference sequence). The CDR3 spells CASSFHTNTEAFF. The CDR3 DNA sequence: TGTGCCAGCAGCTTTCATACGAACACTGAAGCTTTCTTT.

This clone has just one count. The chain employs TRBV19 and TRBJ2-7; 10 nucleotides align to TRBD2. Losses at the gene ends were 6 bases for V and 6 bases for J; bases not matched to a gene: 8. Germline loops: CDR1 LNHDA, CDR2 SQIVND (reference sequence). The CDR3 is 14 amino acids. The CDR3 here is CASSTSSGSSEQYF. The CDR3 region has the DNA TGTGCCAGTAGCACCTCTAGCGGGAGCAGCGAGCAGTACTTC.

The CDR3 reads CASSSGPRAREQYF. The DNA for the CDR3 is TGTGCCAGCAGCTCGGGACCTAGGGCTAGAGAGCAGTACTTC. The rearrangement links TRBV5-6 to TRBJ2-7; either TRBD1 or TRBD2 may supply D (5 bases each). Germline CDR1 and CDR2: SGHDT and YYEEEE. This CDR3 contains 14 residues. The V gene lost 3 bases and the J gene lost 7 bases, with 17 bases spanning the gap.

V usage is TRBV6-6 and J usage is TRBJ2-2; 8 nucleotides line up with TRBD1. Trimming cost V 4 bases and J 0 bases; bases outside gene matches: 4. This CDR3 is built from 16 residues. Germline V CDR1 and CDR2: MNHNY, SVGAGI (reference sequence). This chain's CDR3 is CASSLGQATNTGELFF. The DNA for the CDR3 is TGTGCCAGCAGTTTGGGACAGGCAACGAACACCGGGGAGCTGTTTTTT.

The chain joins TRBV5-4 to TRBJ2-6; maybe TRBD1 (5 bases). V was pared by 5 bases and J by 5 bases, with 26 bases between. The CDR3 totals 19 residues. Germline CDR1 is SGHNT and CDR2 is YYREEE (reference sequence). CDR3 bases: TGTGCCAGCAGTACTGACAGCCCCGGACCGAGTCTCTGGGCCAACGTCCTGACTTTC. Encoded protein: CASSTDSPGPSLWANVLTF.

The chain has TRBV7-2 and TRBJ2-3; the D gene is possibly TRBD2 (6 bases). CDR1 and CDR2 (germline): SGHTA, FQGNSA. This CDR3 contains 14 residues. The ends were cut back, 5 bases at V and 2 bases at J, with 11 bases in the middle. The CDR3 DNA is TGTGCCAGCAGCCGTAGCGGAAACACAGATACGCAGTATTTT. Its protein product is CASSRSGNTDTQYF.

This chain links TRBV25-1 with TRBJ1-4, with TRBD1 matching 8 bases. The V gene's germline CDR1 is MGHDK and CDR2 SYGVNS. The ends lost 7 bases at V and 5 bases at J; junction bases unmatched: 6. The CDR3 runs 14 residues. CDR3 sequence reads: CASKETGANEKLFF. CDR3 nucleotides: TGTGCCAGCAAAGAGACAGGGGCAAATGAAAAACTGTTTTTT.

The genes are TRBV11-2 and TRBJ1-1; 7 positions match TRBD1. CDR1 is SGHAT and CDR2 is FQNNGV in the germline V gene. The trim removed 5 bases at V and 2 bases at J, leaving 5 bases unmatched. CDR3 length: 14 residues. The CDR3, as DNA: TGTGCCAGCAGCGGGACAGCCTCAAACACTGAAGCTTTCTTT. Translated: CASSGTASNTEAFF.

CDR3 loop: CASSPGTKNTGELFF. CDR3 nucleotides: TGTGCCAGCAGTCCCGGGACAAAGAACACCGGGGAGCTGTTTTTT. The chain has TRBV2 and TRBJ2-2; possibly TRBD1 for D (6 bases). Germline values: CDR1 SNHLY, CDR2 FYNNEI. CDR3 length: 15 amino acids. Trimming took off 5 bases at V and 1 base at J, with 11 bases between the two ends.

The V and J genes are TRBV6-1 and TRBJ1-3; no clear D. The CDR3 runs 13 residues. Germline CDR1 MNHNS, CDR2 SASEGT. The germline V and J ends were trimmed by 1 base and 1 base, with 2 bases remaining between them. The CDR3 sequence is CASSEDSGNTIYF. The CDR3 DNA follows: TGTGCCAGCAGTGAAGATTCTGGAAACACCATATATTTT.

This chain connects TRBV2 to TRBJ1-1; 7 bases fit TRBD1. V was pared by 6 bases and J by 5 bases, with 6 bases of the junction left unmatched. The CDR3 is 13 amino acids. Germline CDR1 is SNHLY and CDR2 is FYNNEI. The CDR3 DNA reads as TGTGCCAGCAGAGGACAGGCGGGGACTGAAGCTTTCTTT. Protein: CASRGQAGTEAFF.

With regard to this clone: This same CDR3 is encoded by further DNA sequences in the sample. V usage is TRBV7-2 and J usage is TRBJ2-3; weak D call: TRBD2 (6 bases). The CDR3 is 12 residues long. V was trimmed by 3 bases and J by 6 bases, leaving 7 bases between them. Germline V gene lookup returns CDR1 SGHTA and CDR2 FQGNSA. CDR3 amino acids: CASSFGGDTQYF. The CDR3 coding sequence is TGTGCCAGCAGCTTTGGGGGGGATACGCAGTATTTT.

The J gene is TRBJ1-6, the V gene TRBV7-9; no definite D call. Trimming took 4 bases from V and 0 from J, leaving 19 bases between them. CDR3 size: 19 residues. CDR1 is SEHNR, CDR2 FQNEAQ, per germline (reference sequence). This CDR3 is CASSSQRTPKSSYNSPLHF. The CDR3 bases are TGTGCCAGCAGCTCCCAACGGACCCCAAAGAGCTCCTATAATTCACCCCTCCACTTT.

This rearrangement joins TRBV30 to TRBJ1-2, with D maybe TRBD1 (5 bases). Trimming took off 1 base at V and 5 bases at J, with 14 bases between the two ends. Germline CDR1 GTSNPN, CDR2 SVGIG (reference sequence). The CDR3 runs to 14 residues. In nucleotides, the CDR3 is TGTGCCTGGAGTGGCCGGGACGCAGAATATGGCTACACCTTC. Protein sequence: CAWSGRDAEYGYTF.

The chain carries TRBV19 and TRBJ2-7; 7 bases match TRBD2. The CDR3 consists of 13 residues. The V and J ends lost 3 bases and 3 bases, in that order; junction bases with no gene match: 2. Germline V gene sequence: CDR1 LNHDA, CDR2 SQIVND (reference sequence). The CDR3 DNA reads TGTGCCAGTAGTATCGGGGGGATCTACGAGCAGTACTTC. Residues: CASSIGGIYEQYF.